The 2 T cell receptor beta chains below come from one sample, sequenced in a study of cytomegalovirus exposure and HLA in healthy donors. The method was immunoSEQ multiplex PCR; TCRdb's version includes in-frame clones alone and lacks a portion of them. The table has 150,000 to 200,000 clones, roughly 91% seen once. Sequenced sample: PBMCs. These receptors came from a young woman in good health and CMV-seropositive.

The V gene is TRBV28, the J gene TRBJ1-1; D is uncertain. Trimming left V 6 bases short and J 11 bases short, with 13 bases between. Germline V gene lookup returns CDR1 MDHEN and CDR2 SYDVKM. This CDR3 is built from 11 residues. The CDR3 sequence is CASSLLGAAFF. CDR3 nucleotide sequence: TGTGCCAGCAGCCTATTGGGAGCCGCTTTCTTT.

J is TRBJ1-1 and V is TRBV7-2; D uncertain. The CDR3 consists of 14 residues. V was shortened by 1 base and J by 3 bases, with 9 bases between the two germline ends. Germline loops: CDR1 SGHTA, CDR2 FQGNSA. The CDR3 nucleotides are TGTGCCAGCAGCTTAGTTCCGAGTTACACTGAAGCTTTCTTT. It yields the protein CASSLVPSYTEAFF.